The 29 T cell receptor beta chains listed next were all sequenced from one sample in a study of blood T cell repertoires in COVID-19. The method was immunoSEQ multiplex PCR; TCRdb's version includes in-frame clones alone and lacks a portion of them. The profile covers approximately 530,000 clones, with around nine tenths appearing a single time and less than 9% taken by the ten largest. The sequencing sample was made of peripheral blood. The receptor source for this set is a woman in her fifties or sixties with COVID-19, enrolled during active disease.

This clone appeared a single time. The chain combines TRBV5-4 with TRBJ2-1, with D perhaps TRBD1 (6 bases). The V gene's germline CDR1 is SGHNT and CDR2 YYREEE (reference sequence). Trimming removed 3 bases at V and 4 bases at J, with 8 bases between. The CDR3 loop spans 13 amino acids. The CDR3 is CASSSGQYNEQFF. The CDR3 bases are TGTGCCAGCAGCTCAGGACAGTACAATGAGCAGTTCTTC.

The chain couples TRBV10-3 to TRBJ2-7; TRBD1 matches at 10 bases. Trimming cost V 6 bases and J 1 base; bases outside gene matches: 6. This CDR3 is 15 amino acids long. The germline gives CDR1 ENHRY, CDR2 SYGVKD. The CDR3 sequence is CAIRKGQGTSYEQYF. In DNA, the CDR3 is TGTGCCATCAGGAAGGGACAGGGGACTTCCTACGAGCAGTACTTC.

The rearrangement uses TRBV2 and TRBJ2-2; unclear D gene. Between the trimmed V and J ends, which lost 4 bases and 13 bases, there was a span of 16 bases. The germline V gene encodes CDR1 SNHLY and CDR2 FYNNEI. This CDR3 spans 13 amino acids. DNA for the CDR3: TGTGCCAGCAGTGCGCCTACCTCGTGGTCGCTGTTTTTT. It encodes CASSAPTSWSLFF. Based on the CDR3 plus reference TRBV2 and TRBJ2-2, the full variable domain is EPEVTQTPSHQVTQMGQEVILRCVPISNHLYFYWYRQILGQKVEFLVSFYNNEISEKSEIFDDQFSVERPDGSNFTLKIRSTKLEDSAMYFCASSAPTSWSLFFGEGSRLTVL.

The V call is TRBV7-2, the J call TRBJ1-1; TRBD1 is a possible D gene (5 bases). This CDR3 comprises 16 residues. V was cut by 3 bases and J by 5 bases, with 19 bases left in between. CDR1 is SGHTA, CDR2 FQGNSA, per germline. CDR3 in DNA: TGTGCCAGCAGCTTCCGGGGGGGAACGGGAGGGACTGAAGCTTTCTTT. Its protein is CASSFRGGTGGTEAFF.

The CDR3 here is CASILSGGAQYF. In DNA, the CDR3 is TGTGCCAGCATTCTTAGCGGGGGGGCGCAGTATTTT. The rearrangement joins TRBV12-3 or TRBV12-4 to TRBJ2-3, with 11 bases that match TRBD2. The V gene end was trimmed by 7 bases and the J gene end by 10 bases; junction bases not matched to a gene: 4. The CDR3 has 12 residues.

V and J are TRBV10-3 and TRBJ2-7; 11 bases agree with TRBD1. The CDR3 consists of 15 residues. Germline assignment: CDR1 ENHRY and CDR2 SYGVKD. Trimming took 2 bases from V and 6 from J; bases not matched to a gene: 6. The CDR3 DNA reads TGTGCCATCAGTGAGCCTCGGACAGGGGGCCGCGAGCAGTACTTC. Translating gives CAISEPRTGGREQYF.

The V call is TRBV11-2, the J call TRBJ2-7, with 8 bases lining up with TRBD2. In germline, CDR1 is SGHAT, CDR2 FQNNGV. The CDR3 has 14 amino acids. Trimming removed 3 bases from V and 4 bases from J; junction bases left unmatched: 5. In nucleotides, the CDR3 is TGTGCCAGCAGCTTTCGGGGGGGCCGTTACGAGCAGTACTTC. Its protein product is CASSFRGGRYEQYF.

The gene calls are TRBV7-9 and TRBJ2-5; TRBD2 matches at 8 bases. Germline lookup yields CDR1 SEHNR and CDR2 FQNEAQ (reference sequence). This CDR3 spans 13 amino acids. The J segment lost 5 bases and the V segment lost 11 bases, leaving 10 bases of the junction unmatched. CDR3: CAGSRGGTETQYF. The CDR3 DNA reads as TGTGCCGGGAGTCGGGGGGGCACCGAGACCCAGTACTTC.

This rearrangement joins TRBV2 to TRBJ1-1; no clear D. Looked up from germline, CDR1 is SNHLY and CDR2 is FYNNEI. The CDR3 consists of 16 residues. The V gene lost 7 bases and the J gene lost 4 bases, with 22 bases spanning the gap. The CDR3 DNA is TGTGCCAGCATGTCCTACGCGGGGTTTAGCAGCACTGAAGCTTTCTTT. Translating it yields CASMSYAGFSSTEAFF.

This chain connects TRBV7-2 to TRBJ1-1; TRBD1 agrees at 8 bases. CDR3 length: 15 residues. V lost 2 bases and J lost 3; bases outside the gene matches: 5. CDR1 is SGHTA, CDR2 FQGNSA, per germline. The CDR3 loop reads CASSLLGQGDTEAFF. The CDR3 DNA is TGTGCCAGCAGCTTACTCGGACAGGGAGACACTGAAGCTTTCTTT. The full variable domain, its missing parts supplied by reference TRBV7-2 and TRBJ1-1, is GAGVSQSPSNKVTEKGKDVELRCDPISGHTALYWYRQSLGQGLEFLIYFQGNSAPDKSGLPSDRFSAERTGGSVSTLTIQRTQQEDSAVYLCASSLLGQGDTEAFFGQGTRLTVV.

The chain is built from TRBV5-6 and TRBJ2-7; the D gene is possibly TRBD2 (5 bases). Looked up from germline, CDR1 is SGHDT and CDR2 is YYEEEE. This CDR3 spans 15 amino acids. Trimming pared 3 bases from V and 5 bases from J, leaving 18 bases between. The CDR3 DNA sequence: TGTGCCAGCAGCTCGCCGGGGATGAGCGAAGACGAGCAGTACTTC. This translates into CASSSPGMSEDEQYF.

The chain is built from TRBV5-1 and TRBJ1-2; a weak D match, TRBD1 (5 bases). The CDR3 is 13 residues long. The V end lost 2 bases, the J end lost 6 bases, and 11 bases lay between the germline ends. Germline lookup yields CDR1 SGHRS and CDR2 YFSETQ. CDR3 sequence: CASSFQGGDGYTF. CDR3 sequence (DNA): TGCGCCAGCAGCTTTCAGGGAGGAGATGGCTACACCTTC. The whole variable domain, remainder taken from reference TRBV5-1 and TRBJ1-2, is KAGVTQTPRYLIKTRGQQVTLSCSPISGHRSVSWYQQTPGQGLQFLFEYFSETQRNKGNFPGRFSGRQFSNSRSEMNVSTLELGDSALYLCASSFQGGDGYTFGSGTRLTVV.

V is TRBV18 and J is TRBJ1-1; 10 bases fit TRBD1. The CDR3 runs to 17 residues. V trimming: 4 bases; J trimming: 1 base; junction bases outside the gene matches: 9. Germline loops: CDR1 KGHSH, CDR2 LQKENI. In nucleotides, the CDR3 is TGTGCCAGCTCACTAGGCTATGGACAGGGGGGGAACACTGAAGCTTTCTTT. It translates to CASSLGYGQGGNTEAFF.

The J gene is TRBJ1-2, the V gene TRBV30; the match to TRBD1 covers 8 bases. The V gene end was trimmed by 5 bases and the J gene end by 4 bases; junction bases not matched to a gene: 6. Germline CDR1 is GTSNPN and CDR2 is SVGIG (reference sequence). This CDR3 spans 13 amino acids. The CDR3 DNA reads TGTGCCTGGTTATCACAGGGGGTCTATGGCTACACCTTC. This sequence encodes CAWLSQGVYGYTF.

The chain links TRBV7-9 to TRBJ1-2; possibly TRBD1 for D (6 bases). The ends were cut back, 2 bases at V and 4 bases at J, with 8 bases in the middle. This CDR3 region has 13 residues. CDR1 and CDR2 (germline): SEHNR, FQNEAQ (reference sequence). The CDR3 spells CASSLQGTYGYTF. The CDR3 coding sequence is TGTGCCAGCAGCTTACAGGGGACCTATGGCTACACCTTC.

V gene TRBV4-1 combines with J gene TRBJ2-3; 7 bases fit TRBD2. From germline, CDR1 is MGHRA and CDR2 YSYEKL. The CDR3 has 14 amino acids. With V trimmed by 4 bases and J by 0 bases, 1 base remained unmatched. The CDR3 loop is CASSRGGSTDTQYF. CDR3 nucleotide sequence: TGCGCCAGCAGCCGCGGGGGAAGCACAGATACGCAGTATTTT.

In this sample, this clone turned up once. The chain carries TRBV30 and TRBJ2-2; D might be TRBD2 (5 bases). This CDR3 contains 11 residues. The germline V gene encodes CDR1 GTSNPN and CDR2 SVGIG (reference sequence). Trimming cost V 3 bases and J 6 bases, with 5 bases left between them. The CDR3 spells CAWRLAGELFF. The CDR3 DNA reads TGTGCCTGGAGACTAGCCGGGGAGCTGTTTTTT.

The chain joins TRBV7-7 to TRBJ2-5; 7 bases agree with TRBD1. Germline V lookup: CDR1 SSHAT, CDR2 FNYEAQ (reference sequence). V lost 2 bases to trimming and J lost 2 bases; unmatched junction nucleotides: 5. CDR3 size: 15 residues. The CDR3 nucleotides read TGTGCCAGCAGCTTAAGGGGGACAGCTCAAGAGACCCAGTACTTC. Amino acids: CASSLRGTAQETQYF.

The chain joins TRBV4-1 to TRBJ1-2, with D possibly being TRBD1 (6 bases). This CDR3 comprises 16 residues. Trimming removed 1 base at V and 4 bases at J, with 16 bases between. Germline lookup yields CDR1 MGHRA and CDR2 YSYEKL. CDR3 region: CASSQVQGLRVYGYTF. CDR3 DNA sequence: TGCGCCAGCAGCCAAGTACAGGGATTACGTGTCTATGGCTACACCTTC.

The rearrangement joins TRBV10-3 to TRBJ2-1, with D perhaps TRBD1 (5 bases). Per the germline V gene, CDR1 is ENHRY and CDR2 is SYGVKD. This CDR3 contains 11 residues. Deletions cut 5 bases from V and 9 bases from J, with 8 bases between. The CDR3 loop reads CAISQGSEQFF. The CDR3 DNA follows: TGTGCCATCAGTCAGGGAAGTGAGCAGTTCTTC.

The J gene is TRBJ2-7, the V gene TRBV5-1; D unresolved. CDR1 and CDR2 from the germline V gene are SGHRS and YFSETQ. V dropped 7 bases and J dropped 2 bases, with 16 bases sitting between them. This CDR3 is built from 14 residues. As DNA, the CDR3 is TGCGCCAGCGGATACGACTTCCCACCCTACGAGCAGTACTTC. It specifies CASGYDFPPYEQYF.

The genes are TRBV9 and TRBJ1-3; TRBD1 agrees at 7 bases. V shed 4 bases and J 4 bases; nucleotides not matched to a gene: 5. Germline lookup yields CDR1 SGDLS and CDR2 YYNGEE. This CDR3 has 14 residues. DNA of the CDR3: TGTGCCAGCAGCTCGGACAGGCTGGGAAACACCATATATTTT. Translated, it gives CASSSDRLGNTIYF.

This chain connects TRBV5-4 to TRBJ2-2, with TRBD2 identical over 8 bases. The CDR3 totals 16 residues. Germline loops: CDR1 SGHNT, CDR2 YYREEE (reference sequence). The V and J ends lost 3 bases and 5 bases, in that order; junction bases with no gene match: 9. CDR3 coding DNA: TGTGCCAGCAGCTCCCGGCGGGGGGCAAGGACCGGGGAGCTGTTTTTT. Protein product: CASSSRRGARTGELFF.

V and J are TRBV2 and TRBJ1-1; D remains ambiguous. CDR1 and CDR2 (germline): SNHLY, FYNNEI. The length of the CDR3 is 14 residues. V was cut by 6 bases and J by 5 bases, with 16 bases left in between. As DNA, the CDR3 is TGTGCCAGCAGGGACTCCGAAGCTGGGACTGAAGCTTTCTTT. This sequence encodes CASRDSEAGTEAFF.

The V and J genes are TRBV27 and TRBJ2-1; 11 nucleotides line up with TRBD2. This CDR3 comprises 15 residues. Trimming removed 5 bases from V and 5 bases from J; junction bases left unmatched: 5. Germline V gene data show CDR1 as MNHEY and CDR2 as SMNVEV (reference sequence). The CDR3 is CASSPLAGGNNEQFF. The DNA of the CDR3 is TGTGCCAGCAGTCCTCTAGCGGGGGGAAACAATGAGCAGTTCTTC.

The chain combines TRBV19 with TRBJ1-5; no clear D. V dropped 0 bases and J dropped 3 bases, with 3 bases sitting between them. Germline V gene data show CDR1 as LNHDA and CDR2 as SQIVND (reference sequence). The CDR3 length is 13 residues. The CDR3 is CASSIDNNQPQHF. The CDR3 nucleotides read TGTGCCAGTAGTATAGATAACAATCAGCCCCAGCATTTT.

This sequence joins TRBV6-5 and TRBJ1-6, with TRBD1 matching 9 bases. Germline V gene lookup returns CDR1 MNHEY and CDR2 SVGAGI. This CDR3 spans 14 amino acids. The ends lost 6 bases at V and 10 bases at J; junction bases unmatched: 7. The CDR3 region is CASSTGGAGSPLHF. CDR3 nucleotides: TGTGCCAGCAGCACAGGGGGCGCAGGATCACCCCTCCACTTT.

The V gene is TRBV6-1, the J gene TRBJ2-5, with D unresolved. V lost 4 bases and J lost 5, with 20 bases in between. The germline gives CDR1 MNHNS, CDR2 SASEGT. This CDR3 spans 16 amino acids. This CDR3 is CASSGGGRVSWETQYF. DNA for the CDR3: TGTGCCAGCAGTGGTGGTGGGCGAGTTTCTTGGGAGACCCAGTACTTC.

The gene calls are TRBV10-2 and TRBJ2-1; 9 bases line up with TRBD2. V lost 6 bases and J lost 5; bases outside the gene matches: 8. CDR3 length: 15 residues. Looked up from germline, CDR1 is WSHSY and CDR2 is SAAADI. The CDR3 region has the DNA TGCGCCAGCAGATTAGGTCCTAGCGGGAACAATGAGCAGTTCTTC. This sequence encodes CASRLGPSGNNEQFF.